Below, 16 T cell receptor beta chains from the same sample are listed, as sequenced in a study of type 1 regulatory T cells. TCRdb itself ran the reads through MiXCR, one entry per CDR3 protein. The data show 80,000 to 100,000 distinct CDR3 sequences, around a third seen once. Sequenced sample: CD4+ T cells, either the whole sample or a sorted fraction (not recorded which). These receptors all come from a human donor in good health.

In its sample, this clonotype was seen many times. The chain recombines TRBV4-3 with TRBJ1-5; the D is unclear. Deletions cut 0 bases from V and 8 bases from J, with 11 bases between. The CDR3 extends over 14 amino acids. Per the germline V gene, CDR1 is LGHNA and CDR2 is YSLEER. Written as DNA, the CDR3 is TGCGCCAGCAGCCAAGAGTGGGGAAGGAAGCCCCAGCATTTT. It yields the protein CASSQEWGRKPQHF.

This clonotype was detected a few times. This chain links TRBV6-5 with TRBJ2-3; D not certain. Germline V gene sequence: CDR1 MNHEY, CDR2 SVGAGI. The length of the CDR3 is 11 residues. The germline V and J ends were trimmed by 6 bases and 5 bases, with 6 bases remaining between them. The CDR3 region is CASRSRDTQYF. CDR3 nucleotide sequence: TGTGCCAGCAGGTCCCGAGATACGCAGTATTTT.

The chain is built from TRBV7-2 and TRBJ2-1; D uncertain. V lost 5 bases, J lost 6 bases, and 8 bases lay in between. From germline, CDR1 is SGHTA and CDR2 FQGNSA. This CDR3 has 12 amino acids. CDR3 sequence (DNA): TGTGCCAGCAGCCCCGGGTTCAATGAGCAGTTCTTC. Translating it yields CASSPGFNEQFF.

The CDR3 DNA follows: TGCGCCAGCAGCCAAGATATGGGGGGGTATCAGCCCCAGCATTTT. Translated, it gives CASSQDMGGYQPQHF. The J gene is TRBJ1-5, the V gene TRBV4-1; D is possibly TRBD1 (5 bases). CDR3 size: 15 residues. Germline V gives CDR1 MGHRA, CDR2 YSYEKL. V was cut by 0 bases and J by 5 bases, with 11 bases left in between.

The chain links TRBV3-1 to TRBJ2-5, with 10 bases lining up with TRBD2. Germline assignment: CDR1 LGHDT and CDR2 YNNKEL (reference sequence). Unmatched junction bases numbered 8, after V lost 3 bases and J lost 1 base. The CDR3 loop spans 17 amino acids. In nucleotides, the CDR3 is TGTGCCAGCAGCCAGGATCTAGCGGGAGCCTTCCAAGAGACCCAGTACTTC. Its translation: CASSQDLAGAFQETQYF.

This clonotype came up a few times. The rearrangement uses TRBV4-2 and TRBJ1-5, with D possibly being TRBD1 (5 bases). Deletions cut 0 bases from V and 4 bases from J, with 7 bases between. The CDR3 length is 14 residues. Per germline, CDR1 LGHNA and CDR2 YNFKEQ. The CDR3 sequence is CASSQEGENQPQHF. The CDR3 DNA is TGTGCCAGCAGCCAAGAAGGGGAGAATCAGCCCCAGCATTTT.

The chain recombines TRBV5-1 with TRBJ2-1; either TRBD1 or TRBD2 may supply D (6 bases each). The germline CDR1 and CDR2 sequences are SGHRS and YFSETQ. Trimming removed 3 bases at V and 0 bases at J, with 10 bases between. The CDR3 loop spans 15 amino acids. The CDR3 DNA is TGCGCCAGCAGCTACGGGGGCAGCTCCTACAATGAGCAGTTCTTC. Translating it yields CASSYGGSSYNEQFF.

In its sample, this clonotype was seen a few times. The chain employs TRBV7-8 and TRBJ1-2; D call uncertain. In germline, CDR1 is SGHVS, CDR2 FQNEAQ. V was trimmed by 5 bases and J by 2 bases, leaving 12 bases between them. CDR3 length equals 14 residues. DNA for the CDR3: TGTGCCAGCAGCGAGACGGGGTGGAACTATGGCTACACCTTC. Its translation: CASSETGWNYGYTF.

This clonotype was seen a few times. The chain recombines TRBV5-5 with TRBJ2-7; TRBD1 aligns across 7 bases. Losses at the gene ends were 7 bases for V and 3 bases for J; bases not matched to a gene: 13. Germline V gene sequence: CDR1 SGHKS, CDR2 YYEKEE (reference sequence). The CDR3 is 15 amino acids. The CDR3 sequence: CASGLAGTDRYEQYF. DNA for the CDR3: TGTGCCAGCGGATTAGCCGGGACAGATCGCTACGAGCAGTACTTC.

The chain links TRBV30 to TRBJ1-5; a weak D match, TRBD1 (5 bases). Germline V lookup: CDR1 GTSNPN, CDR2 SVGIG (reference sequence). Trimming shortened V by 5 bases and J by 9 bases, and 14 bases separated the two germline ends. The CDR3 is 12 amino acids. CDR3 bases: TGTGCCTGGTCCAAGGGGAGGGGGCCCCAGCATTTT. Translating gives CAWSKGRGPQHF.

This clonotype was found a few times. The rearrangement links TRBV20-1 to TRBJ2-7; the match to TRBD2 covers 7 bases. The germline CDR1 and CDR2 sequences are DFQATT and SNEGSKA (reference sequence). Trimming removed 2 bases from V and 0 bases from J; junction bases left unmatched: 4. This CDR3 has 14 residues. DNA for the CDR3: TGCAGTGCTAGACTAGCGGACGCCTCCTACGAGCAGTACTTC. Amino acid sequence: CSARLADASYEQYF.

The V gene is TRBV11-2, the J gene TRBJ2-2; no clear D gene. CDR1 and CDR2 from the germline V gene are SGHAT and FQNNGV. V lost 1 base, J lost 4 bases, and 10 bases lay in between. This CDR3 spans 15 amino acids. CDR3 residues: CASSLAGWGTGELFF. The CDR3 coding sequence is TGTGCCAGCAGCTTAGCCGGGTGGGGCACCGGGGAGCTGTTTTTT.

V gene TRBV20-1 combines with J gene TRBJ2-2, with D hard to call. Deletions cut 0 bases from V and 0 bases from J, with 5 bases between. The CDR3 extends over 14 amino acids. Germline V gene sequence: CDR1 DFQATT, CDR2 SNEGSKA (reference sequence). The CDR3 here is CSARELANTGELFF. The CDR3, as DNA: TGCAGTGCTAGAGAGCTAGCGAACACCGGGGAGCTGTTTTTT.

The chain uses TRBV6-2 or TRBV6-3 and TRBJ2-1; the match to TRBD1 covers 7 bases. The V gene end was trimmed by 7 bases and the J gene end by 0 bases; junction bases not matched to a gene: 15. This CDR3 contains 18 residues. Germline CDR1 reads MNHEY; CDR2 reads SVGEGT. This CDR3 reads CASTYERMRGRSYNEQFF. Here the CDR3 DNA reads TGTGCCAGCACCTACGAACGGATGAGGGGGCGCTCCTACAATGAGCAGTTCTTC.

This clonotype was seen a few times. The V call is TRBV18, the J call TRBJ2-7; D remains ambiguous. CDR3 length: 14 residues. From germline, CDR1 is KGHSH and CDR2 LQKENI. Trimming removed 0 bases from V and 2 bases from J, with 8 bases in between. CDR3 DNA sequence: TGTGCCAGCTCACCACCGGCTGGCGCCTACGAGCAGTACTTC. Its translation is CASSPPAGAYEQYF.

The J gene is TRBJ1-2, the V gene TRBV25-1; D gene uncertain. The length of the CDR3 is 12 residues. V lost 3 bases to trimming and J lost 7 bases, with 9 bases between them. Germline CDR1 and CDR2: MGHDK and SYGVNS. CDR3 sequence (DNA): TGTGCCAGCAGTGACTTTTTCGGTGGCTACACCTTC. It translates to CASSDFFGGYTF.